This T cell receptor beta chain was observed in a study of OX40 agonist ivuxolimab in advanced cancers. Study-wide context: Prior therapy, whether anti-PD-1, anti-PD-L1 or anti-CTLA-4, was allowed, and 30% to 40% had some.

With autoimmune disease history or systemic immunosuppression, patients were excluded. Using immunoSEQ multiplex PCR, the repertoire was profiled, and TCRdb retains in-frame clones only, with some absent. Altogether 30,000 to 45,000 clones are present, around 90% being singletons, with the ten largest covering roughly 13%. Of note for this clone: Its antigen is as yet unknown.

Study-level points and caveats: Patients who responded partially at 0.1-3.0 mg/kg showed clonal expansion ranking among the lowest.

This clonotype was obtained from an adult with an advanced solid tumor such as melanoma, head and neck, liver or kidney cancer. The sequenced sample was CD4+ or CD8+ T cells sorted from blood, obtained in a trial of the OX40 agonist ivuxolimab.

CDR3 region: CASSRTLHILNTEAFF. Written as DNA, the CDR3 is TGTGCCAGCAGCCGAACCCTACACATATTGAACACTGAAGCTTTCTTT. This chain connects TRBV7-9 to TRBJ1-1; no reliable D call. The ends were cut back, 5 bases at V and 0 bases at J, with 16 bases in the middle. Germline CDR1 and CDR2: SEHNR and FQNEAQ (reference sequence). This CDR3 has 16 amino acids.